Shown below are 10 T cell receptor beta chains from a single sample sequenced in a study of blood T cell repertoires in COVID-19. Repertoires were generated with immunoSEQ multiplex PCR, while TCRdb's copy carries only in-frame clones and drops some. Of approximately 250,000 clones detected, about 87% appear once; the ten largest clones hold roughly 10%. Sequencing was done on a sample of peripheral blood. All receptors come from a woman aged 70-85 years with COVID-19, enrolled during active disease.

The CDR3 reads CASSFSSGRVGEQFF. The CDR3 DNA reads TGTGCCAGCAGCTTCTCTAGCGGGAGGGTGGGTGAGCAGTTCTTC. The gene calls are TRBV7-2 and TRBJ2-1; 12 bases agree with TRBD2. The CDR3 sequence is 15 residues long. The V and J ends lost 3 bases and 9 bases, in that order; junction bases with no gene match: 6. Germline CDR1 reads SGHTA; CDR2 reads FQGNSA.

The chain has TRBV3-1 (or the pseudogene TRBV3-2) and TRBJ1-3; 9 positions match TRBD1. Germline values: CDR1 LGHDT, CDR2 YNNKEL (reference sequence). The ends lost 4 bases at V and 2 bases at J; junction bases unmatched: 6. This CDR3 region has 16 residues. The CDR3 sequence is CASSPRDRAAGNTIYF. CDR3 nucleotide sequence: TGTGCCAGCAGCCCGCGGGACAGGGCAGCTGGAAACACCATATATTTT.

The CDR3 sequence is CASSRPSSEQFF. In nucleotides, the CDR3 is TGTGCCAGCTCACGACCTAGCAGTGAGCAGTTCTTC. The genes are TRBV18 and TRBJ2-1; a possible D gene is TRBD2 (5 bases). The CDR3 has 12 residues. Trimming stripped 4 bases from V and 9 bases from J, with 10 bases between. From germline, CDR1 is KGHSH and CDR2 LQKENI.

The V call is TRBV6-6, the J call TRBJ2-7; 9 nucleotides agree with TRBD2. The CDR3 length is 14 residues. V trimming: 7 bases; J trimming: 1 base; junction bases outside the gene matches: 5. Germline lookup yields CDR1 MNHNY and CDR2 SVGAGI (reference sequence). The DNA for the CDR3 is TGTGCCAGCAACCCTAGCGGGAAATCCTACGAGCAGTACTTC. As protein: CASNPSGKSYEQYF.

On this clone: The sample contains more than one DNA sequence encoding this CDR3. V usage is TRBV3-1 (or the pseudogene TRBV3-2) and J usage is TRBJ2-7; no clear D gene. The CDR3 is 14 amino acids. The V end was cut by 1 base, the J end by 0 bases, with 7 bases between. Germline V CDR1 and CDR2: LGHDT, YNNKEL (reference sequence). In DNA form, the CDR3 reads TGTGCCAGCAGCCAAGGAGGTGGCTCCTACGAGCAGTACTTC. Translated: CASSQGGGSYEQYF.

The chain carries TRBV18 and TRBJ1-1; D is unclear. The CDR3 is made up of 12 amino acids. Germline V gives CDR1 KGHSH, CDR2 LQKENI. The V and J ends lost 3 bases and 8 bases respectively, with 10 bases between them. CDR3 amino acids: CASSPVMREAFF. The DNA of the CDR3 is TGTGCCAGCTCACCCGTGATGAGGGAAGCTTTCTTT.

The CDR3 region is CASRAGETDTQYF. CDR3 nucleotide sequence: TGTGCCAGCCGAGCGGGGGAGACAGATACGCAGTATTTT. The rearrangement links TRBV12-3 or TRBV12-4 to TRBJ2-3, with 8 bases aligning to TRBD2. The CDR3 sequence is 13 residues long. Losses at the gene ends were 8 bases for V and 3 bases for J; bases not matched to a gene: 4.

V gene TRBV18 combines with J gene TRBJ2-3, with TRBD1 identical over 7 bases. The CDR3 sequence is 12 residues long. In germline, CDR1 is KGHSH, CDR2 LQKENI. V lost 1 base, J lost 12 bases, and 4 bases stayed unmatched. CDR3 amino acids: CASSPLTGVQYF. In DNA, the CDR3 is TGTGCCAGCTCACCACTAACAGGGGTACAGTATTTT.

V gene TRBV28 combines with J gene TRBJ2-7; no firm D call. This CDR3 region has 12 residues. The ends were cut back, 5 bases at V and 3 bases at J, with 8 bases in the middle. Germline V gives CDR1 MDHEN, CDR2 SYDVKM. The CDR3 is CASSPLVYEQYF. CDR3 in DNA: TGTGCCAGCAGTCCACTTGTCTACGAGCAGTACTTC.

The J gene is TRBJ1-3, the V gene TRBV3-1 (or the pseudogene TRBV3-2), with 9 bases fitting TRBD1. Germline V gene sequence: CDR1 LGHDT, CDR2 YNNKEL (reference sequence). Trimming removed 3 bases from V and 0 bases from J; junction bases left unmatched: 9. CDR3 length: 18 residues. Here the CDR3 reads CASSQGSGTGSSGNTIYF. The CDR3 DNA sequence: TGTGCCAGCAGCCAGGGGTCCGGGACAGGGTCCTCTGGAAACACCATATATTTT.